This T cell receptor (beta chain) is drawn from a study of blood T cell repertoires in COVID-19 (dated by TCRdb to about 2020). In terms of the full investigation: The collaborator samples originated in the United States, Italy and Spain and spanned the acute and convalescent phases of COVID-19. Nearly every sample came with metadata listing a de-identified subject ID, COVID-19 status, age in years and sex. HLA class I and class II types, where available, came from metadata supplied by the sample provider rather than from assay-based typing. Samples were obtained from the ongoing ImmuneRACE study (first 160 participants) and from 1,000 to 1,500 subjects provided by 6 global collaborators. The repertoires were made available in a free public database intended to serve as a resource for research on the immune response to SARS-CoV-2. The material from the prospective study consisted of cDNA or gDNA derived from T cells, B-cell-depleted T cells, or PBMCs. Subjects who had been exposed to COVID-19, were actively infected with it, or had recovered from it provided the deeply sampled blood TCRbeta repertoires that made up the dataset.

For this clone: This receptor's antigen is unknown. One base away there is no much larger clone; base qualities are not given.

Study-wide findings and limitations: The amount of clinical and demographic metadata varied by source and participant and was provided uncurated.

Based on the germline V gene (reference sequence), the CDR1 and CDR2 sequences are MNHEY and SMNVEV. Counted from cysteine to phenylalanine, this CDR3 has 16 amino acids. Just CDR3 DNA is preserved here, 48 bases in frame from base 1. Trimmed from V: 6 bases; trimmed from J: 7 bases; junction bases lacking a gene match: 15. Participants in the prospective study were enrolled through a virtual design, were aged about 18 to 100 years, and lived in roughly 24 United States geographic areas. In the prospective study, participants were assigned to cohorts based on the clinical history participants reported in a screening survey and a study questionnaire. Exposed participants had been in contact, within 2 weeks of entering the study, with a person who had a PCR-confirmed or clinician-diagnosed case of COVID-19. In the prospective study, whole blood, serum and a nasopharyngeal or oropharyngeal swab were collected from each participant by mobile phlebotomists. Over an approximately 2-month period, participants in the prospective study had the option of providing additional blood draws and questionnaires. Before DNA extraction, prospective study blood samples were shipped either frozen or at room temperature.

TCRbeta CDR3 regions were amplified from genomic DNA by means of the immunoSEQ Assay, a bias-controlled multiplex PCR. Per the source publication's procedure: The number of nucleated cells in each sample was estimated by amplification of reference gene primers within the assay. To quantify the absolute abundance of each unique TCRbeta CDR3 rearrangement, sequence reads were collapsed and filtered. For each sample, productive Simpson clonality was calculated by taking the square root of Simpson's diversity index across productive rearrangements. Imported from immuneACCESS, the table was reduced by TCRdb to in-frame sequences with V and J called. These copies leave out some clones; in studies compared against another copy, an unresolved V gene accounts for under half, and the cause of the remainder is not known. For V, J and clone size, that table is used; D and trimming come from the DNA. Counted in this sample were more than 300,000 clones; more than 85% of them appeared once. About 0.78% of the sample comes from the top ten.

The chain is assembled from TRBV27 and TRBJ1-2, with 9 bases matching TRBD1. The sample consisted of PBMCs or T cells enriched from blood (not recorded which). The sequence derives from a woman between 35 and 50 years old who had been exposed to COVID-19. The DNA sequence follows: TGTGCCAGCAGCATAGACCGGGACAGGGAGCTTACTGGCTACACCTTC. Translated, it reads CASSIDRDRELTGYTF.